This TCR beta chain stems from a study of technical replicates of blood from a few donors. Using immunoSEQ multiplex PCR, the repertoire was profiled, and TCRdb retains in-frame clones only, with some absent. The sample shows roughly 62,000 clones, just under 90% of them seen only once. Sequences were obtained from PBMCs. This receptor was identified in a human donor in good health. Some clones in this sample may be carry-over from other donors' samples.

The DNA for the CDR3 is TGCGCCAGCAGCCGGTCTAGCGGGACCACAGATACGCAGTATTTT. It yields the protein CASSRSSGTTDTQYF. The rearrangement joins TRBV5-1 to TRBJ2-3, with 9 bases that match TRBD2. Germline CDR1 SGHRS, CDR2 YFSETQ. V trimming: 4 bases; J trimming: 2 bases; junction bases outside the gene matches: 5. The CDR3 consists of 15 residues.